A selection of T cell receptor beta chains follows, all from one sample in a study of blood T cell repertoires in COVID-19. The repertoire was sequenced with immunoSEQ multiplex PCR; TCRdb's copy has only in-frame clones and lacks some. The sample consists of fewer than 300,000 clones, about four fifths of them appearing once. Specimen: PBMCs or T cells enriched from blood (not recorded which). The receptors come from a man between 35 and 55 years old who had been exposed to COVID-19. Both conserved end residues are trimmed from each CDR3.

V gene,J gene,CDR3 protein
TRBV24-1,TRBJ2-1,ATSDYSNEQF
TRBV6-4,TRBJ2-1,ASSSSQGANEQF
TRBV5-1,TRBJ2-7,ASSSTGGRHEQY
TRBV2,TRBJ1-6,ASRVEGARTNSPLH
TRBV12-3/TRBV12-4,TRBJ1-1,ASSFGNTEAF
TRBV3-1/TRBV3-2,TRBJ2-7,ASSPQIGQGSYEQY
TRBV15,TRBJ2-7,ATSRDRGGSEQY
TRBV24-1,TRBJ2-6,ATSDSNRAAGANVLT
TRBV24-1,TRBJ2-7,ATSDLGTSGSYEQY
TRBV23-1,TRBJ2-7,ASSHPRTSGSVYEQY
TRBV7-2,TRBJ1-2,ASSYRTGNNYGYT
TRBV6-5,TRBJ1-2,ASSRTGTGVGYT
TRBV6-5,TRBJ1-5,ASRQRYSNQPQH